This T cell receptor (beta chain) comes out of a study of cytomegalovirus exposure and HLA in healthy donors. This PCR relied on a set of 60 Vbeta primers and 13 Jbeta primers. Assay: immunoSEQ multiplex PCR; the TCRdb copy retains only in-frame clones and omits some. Its listing shows 100,000 to 150,000 clones. General study findings and limits: Reports state that TCR beta sequences accurately predicted most subjects' HLA-A and HLA-B alleles. Researchers reported from a later analysis that most CMV-associated TCR beta chains appeared HLA-restricted.

Germline-derived CDR1 and CDR2 are GTSNPN and SVGIG (reference sequence). This CDR3 region has 19 residues. Trimming cost V 1 base and J 0 bases, with 21 bases left between them. As concerns this clone: As yet, its antigen is unknown.

Sequences were obtained from PBMCs. The rearrangement uses TRBV30 and TRBJ1-4; possibly TRBD1 for D (6 bases). This TCR was recovered from a man aged 40-49 years in good health and CMV-seronegative. CDR3 nucleotide sequence: TGTGCCTGGAGTGCCGGATTGGGGGGGCTATGGGCAACTAATGAAAAACTGTTTTTT. Protein sequence: CAWSAGLGGLWATNEKLFF.